The 6 T cell receptor beta chains below all came from one sample that was sequenced in a study of quantifying T cell responses using KT2 cells (TCRdb year 2017). In the study overall: RNA was DNase-treated and reverse transcribed with TCR alpha and beta constant-region primers, mostly using SuperScript III.

Library prep was done by UMI-ligation and nested PCR. Sequenced using an Illumina MiSeq. A single-stranded oligonucleotide carrying the Illumina SP2 sequence and a UMI was ligated to the cDNA 3' end using T4 RNA ligase 1. PCR1 ran 4 cycles (98°C 15 s, 69°C 30 s, 72°C 40 s); the beta primer was an equimolar mix of RC1.1 and RC1.2 covering TRBC1 and TRBC2. The public reads were reanalyzed by TCRdb: fastp trimming at Q25, MiXCR alignment, in-frame beta chains only. Every distinct CDR3 protein forms one entry, paired with its most common genes and DNA. The sample data list approximately 54,000 distinct CDR3 sequences, and around a tenth of these were observed just once. Of the sample, around 9.3% is held by the ten largest clones. The specimen sequenced was PBMCs spiked with cells of the T cell clone KT2. These receptors originate from a human donor.

There are a few counts of this clonotype. The rearrangement links TRBV5-6 to TRBJ2-7, with 10 bases lining up with TRBD1. V trimming: 0 bases; J trimming: 5 bases; junction bases outside the gene matches: 5. Germline V gene lookup returns CDR1 SGHDT and CDR2 YYEEEE. The CDR3 sequence is 15 residues long. CDR3 nucleotides: TGTGCCAGCAGCTTGGGCTATGGGACAGGGGACGAGCAGTACTTC. It encodes CASSLGYGTGDEQYF.

The chain uses TRBV5-4 and TRBJ2-3, with D tentatively TRBD2 (6 bases). CDR1 and CDR2 from the germline V gene are SGHNT and YYREEE (reference sequence). Trimming stripped 4 bases from V and 9 bases from J, with 21 bases between. CDR3 size: 15 residues. CDR3 in amino acids: CASSPTRAGSGTQYF. CDR3 in DNA: TGTGCCAGCAGCCCAACTCGGGCGGGGTCAGGCACGCAGTATTTT.

This clonotype showed up just a few times. The gene calls are TRBV6-5 and TRBJ1-1; D call uncertain. V was shortened by 7 bases and J by 1 base, with 7 bases between the two germline ends. Germline V gene lookup returns CDR1 MNHEY and CDR2 SVGAGI. This CDR3 has 12 amino acids. The CDR3 DNA is TGTGCCAGCAAGCGGGGGAACACTGAAGCTTTCTTT. It specifies CASKRGNTEAFF.

This clonotype was detected only a few times. The chain has TRBV25-1 and TRBJ2-1, with TRBD2 matching 9 bases. V gave up 6 bases and J gave up 3 bases; unmatched junction bases: 9. Germline V gene lookup returns CDR1 MGHDK and CDR2 SYGVNS. There are 16 residues in the CDR3. The CDR3 coding sequence is TGTGCCAGCAGCGCTTTAGCGGGGGTCAACTACAATGAGCAGTTCTTC. This encodes CASSALAGVNYNEQFF.

The rearrangement links TRBV6-2 or TRBV6-3 to TRBJ2-1, with 15 positions matching TRBD2. Losses at the gene ends were 6 bases for V and 8 bases for J; bases not matched to a gene: 11. CDR1 is MNHEY and CDR2 is SVGEGT in the germline V gene. This CDR3 has 17 amino acids. CDR3 sequence reads: CASSTQVRTSGRDEQFF. The CDR3 region has the DNA TGTGCCAGCAGCACTCAAGTCAGGACTAGCGGGAGGGATGAGCAGTTCTTC.

This clonotype has just a few counts. The chain couples TRBV6-5 to TRBJ1-6; D not resolved. From germline, CDR1 is MNHEY and CDR2 SVGAGI. The CDR3 has 12 residues. V lost 6 bases, J lost 4 bases, and 4 bases lay in between. CDR3 loop: CASREYNSPLHF. The CDR3 nucleotides are TGTGCCAGCAGGGAGTATAATTCACCCCTCCACTTT.